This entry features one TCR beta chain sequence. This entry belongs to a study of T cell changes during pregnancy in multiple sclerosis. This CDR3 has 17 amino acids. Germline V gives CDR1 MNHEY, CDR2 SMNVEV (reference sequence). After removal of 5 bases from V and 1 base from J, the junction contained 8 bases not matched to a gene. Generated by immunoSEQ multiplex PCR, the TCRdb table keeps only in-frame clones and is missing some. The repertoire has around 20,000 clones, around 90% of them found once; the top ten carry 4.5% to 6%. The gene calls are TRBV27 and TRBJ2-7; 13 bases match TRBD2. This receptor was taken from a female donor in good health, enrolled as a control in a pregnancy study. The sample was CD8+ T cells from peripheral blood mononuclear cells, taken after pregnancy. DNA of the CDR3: TGTGCCAGCAGTCCTCTGACTAGCGGGGGGCTTTCCTACGAGCAGTACTTC. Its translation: CASSPLTSGGLSYEQYF.